Below, 27 T cell receptor beta chains from the same sample are listed, as sequenced in a study of CD8 T cells in Susac syndrome. RNA was extracted with the RNeasy kit, and a quantity of about 0.45 to 1 ug was reverse transcribed using random hexamers. TCRdb processed the immunoSEQ multiplex PCR reads anew with MiXCR; each CDR3 protein has one entry. The sample contains 140,000 or so distinct CDR3 sequences, approximately 95% of which appear only once. Input material: CD4+ T cells from PBMCs. The receptors were sampled from a human donor with multiple sclerosis.

This sequence joins TRBV7-2 and TRBJ1-6; no firm D call. Trimming shortened V by 2 bases and J by 10 bases, and 6 bases separated the two germline ends. The germline gives CDR1 SGHTA, CDR2 FQGNSA. This CDR3 has 12 amino acids. CDR3 loop: CASSLRESPLHF. CDR3 DNA: TGTGCCAGCAGCTTAAGGGAATCACCCCTCCACTTT.

This chain connects TRBV28 to TRBJ2-7; 12 nucleotides align to TRBD2. V dropped 4 bases and J dropped 6; count of bases not matched to a gene: 10. The CDR3 loop spans 16 amino acids. Germline V lookup: CDR1 MDHEN, CDR2 SYDVKM. CDR3 in amino acids: CASSSARLAGAGEQYF. DNA of the CDR3: TGTGCCAGCAGTTCGGCGCGACTAGCGGGAGCCGGCGAGCAGTACTTC.

This chain joins TRBV5-1 and TRBJ2-1; TRBD2 matches 13 bases. Looked up from germline, CDR1 is SGHRS and CDR2 is YFSETQ. Losses at the gene ends were 3 bases for V and 7 bases for J; bases not matched to a gene: 4. This CDR3 has 15 amino acids. The CDR3 loop is CASSWGLAGSNEQFF. DNA for the CDR3: TGCGCCAGCAGCTGGGGACTAGCGGGAAGTAATGAGCAGTTCTTC. The variable domain in full, completed from reference TRBV5-1 and TRBJ2-1, reads KAGVTQTPRYLIKTRGQQVTLSCSPISGHRSVSWYQQTPGQGLQFLFEYFSETQRNKGNFPGRFSGRQFSNSRSEMNVSTLELGDSALYLCASSWGLAGSNEQFFGPGTRLTVL.

The rearrangement uses TRBV28 and TRBJ1-2; a weak D match, TRBD1 (5 bases). The CDR3 covers 13 residues. V shed 10 bases and J shed 1 base, with 13 bases lying between them. CDR1 MDHEN and CDR2 SYDVKM come from the germline V gene. CDR3: CATTGTYNYGYTF. The CDR3 nucleotides read TGTGCCACCACGGGGACTTATAACTATGGCTACACCTTC.

V and J are TRBV9 and TRBJ2-3; TRBD2 matches at 9 bases. The germline V gene has CDR1 SGDLS and CDR2 YYNGEE. Trimming cost V 4 bases and J 1 base; bases outside gene matches: 4. This CDR3 is built from 15 residues. The DNA of the CDR3 is TGTGCCAGCAGCAGGGGACTAGCCGGCACAGATACGCAGTATTTT. Translated: CASSRGLAGTDTQYF.

J is TRBJ1-1 and V is TRBV5-1, with 12 bases matching TRBD1. J gave up 4 bases and V 6 bases, and 10 bases lay outside the gene matches. Germline loops: CDR1 SGHRS, CDR2 YFSETQ. This CDR3 region has 16 residues. The CDR3 protein is CASTHTRGQGATEAFF. CDR3 coding DNA: TGCGCCAGCACACATACAAGGGGACAGGGGGCCACTGAAGCTTTCTTT.

The chain joins TRBV14 to TRBJ1-2; D gene ambiguous. V lost 1 base and J 8 bases, leaving 17 bases between the germline ends. This CDR3 has 15 amino acids. CDR1 is SGHDN, CDR2 FVKESK, per germline. The CDR3 sequence: CASSQVRDSSRGYTF. CDR3 sequence (DNA): TGTGCCAGCAGCCAAGTTAGGGATTCGAGTCGCGGCTACACCTTC.

The genes are TRBV20-1 and TRBJ2-7; D is unclear. This CDR3 is built from 15 residues. Deletions cut 4 bases from V and 3 bases from J, with 19 bases between. Germline CDR1 and CDR2: DFQATT and SNEGSKA (reference sequence). This chain's CDR3 is CSANGATQLVYEQYF. In DNA form, the CDR3 reads TGCAGTGCTAATGGAGCAACCCAGCTGGTCTACGAGCAGTACTTC.

This clonotype was found once. The chain uses TRBV6-6 and TRBJ2-5; a weak D match, TRBD1 (5 bases). The germline V gene encodes CDR1 MNHNY and CDR2 SVGAGI (reference sequence). The CDR3 runs 15 residues. V was cut by 2 bases and J by 4 bases, with 14 bases left in between. CDR3 protein: CASSYQESGPETQYF. The CDR3 DNA reads TGTGCCAGCAGTTACCAGGAATCAGGGCCAGAGACCCAGTACTTC.

The rearrangement uses TRBV18 and TRBJ1-2, with no clear D. The V gene lost 4 bases and the J gene lost 8 bases, with 11 bases spanning the gap. The CDR3 is made up of 12 amino acids. Germline lookup yields CDR1 KGHSH and CDR2 LQKENI. CDR3 nucleotide sequence: TGTGCCAGCTCACTTAAAGACGGCGGCTACACCTTC. Translating gives CASSLKDGGYTF.

The chain links TRBV29-1 to TRBJ1-3; D gene ambiguous. This CDR3 region has 14 residues. V was trimmed by 4 bases and J by 0 bases, leaving 10 bases between them. The germline V gene has CDR1 SQVTM and CDR2 ANQGSEA. The CDR3 here is CSVGVDNSGNTIYF. The CDR3 coding sequence is TGCAGCGTTGGCGTAGATAACTCTGGAAACACCATATATTTT. Full variable domain (missing parts from reference TRBV29-1 and TRBJ1-3): SAVISQKPSRDICQRGTSLTIQCQVDSQVTMMFWYRQQPGQSLTLIATANQGSEATYESGFVIDKFPISRPNLTFSTLTVSNMSPEDSSIYLCSVGVDNSGNTIYFGEGSWLTVV.

The V call is TRBV28, the J call TRBJ1-6; D remains ambiguous. The CDR3 sequence is 15 residues long. Trimming stripped 6 bases from V and 7 bases from J, with 16 bases between. Germline CDR1 reads MDHEN; CDR2 reads SYDVKM. This CDR3 is CASSLHVGSNSPLHF. The DNA for the CDR3 is TGTGCCAGCAGCCTTCATGTGGGAAGCAATTCACCCCTCCACTTT.

The chain combines TRBV4-3 with TRBJ2-5; 10 nucleotides agree with TRBD1. This CDR3 is built from 15 residues. Germline V gene sequence: CDR1 LGHNA, CDR2 YSLEER. Trimming took 1 base from V and 5 from J; bases not matched to a gene: 4. CDR3 sequence (DNA): TGCGCCAGCAGCCAAGCCGACAGGGGGCCGGAGACCCAGTACTTC. It codes for CASSQADRGPETQYF.

This chain links TRBV7-3 with TRBJ2-3, with 9 bases fitting TRBD2. Germline CDR1 is SGHTA and CDR2 is FQGTGA. This CDR3 region has 15 residues. The V segment lost 5 bases and the J segment 2 bases; nucleotides outside the gene matches: 5. As DNA, the CDR3 is TGTGCCAGCAGCCGGGGACTAGCTAACACAGATACGCAGTATTTT. Amino acid sequence: CASSRGLANTDTQYF.

The chain couples TRBV7-2 to TRBJ2-1, with 7 positions matching TRBD2. Trimming removed 0 bases from V and 5 bases from J; junction bases left unmatched: 13. The germline V gene has CDR1 SGHTA and CDR2 FQGNSA. The length of the CDR3 is 18 residues. CDR3 sequence (DNA): TGTGCCAGCAGCTTAGCAGGAACCCTGACTAGCCCCCACAATGAGCAGTTCTTC. The encoded protein is CASSLAGTLTSPHNEQFF.

This clonotype appeared once. The rearrangement links TRBV14 to TRBJ2-1; perhaps D is TRBD1 or TRBD2 (5 bases each). Germline-derived CDR1 and CDR2 are SGHDN and FVKESK. V lost 1 base, J lost 6 bases, and 13 bases lay in between. The CDR3 has 15 residues. The CDR3: CASSQVGTQFNEQFF. The CDR3 region has the DNA TGTGCCAGCAGCCAAGTCGGGACCCAATTCAATGAGCAGTTCTTC.

The rearrangement links TRBV27 to TRBJ2-7, with 7 bases that match TRBD1. After removal of 7 bases from V and 0 bases from J, the junction contained 12 bases not matched to a gene. The CDR3 has 16 residues. Germline assignment: CDR1 MNHEY and CDR2 SMNVEV (reference sequence). The CDR3 protein is CASTAQTGFSSYEQYF. DNA of the CDR3: TGTGCCAGCACGGCCCAGACAGGGTTCAGCTCCTACGAGCAGTACTTC.

The chain has TRBV19 and TRBJ1-6; 10 bases are shared with TRBD1. The length of the CDR3 is 15 residues. Germline lookup yields CDR1 LNHDA and CDR2 SQIVND (reference sequence). Germline trimming cut 8 bases from V and 7 bases from J; bases unmatched to any gene: 8. This CDR3 is CASSTGQGGNSPLHF. In nucleotides, the CDR3 is TGTGCCAGTTCGACAGGACAGGGGGGCAATTCACCCCTCCACTTT.

CDR3 DNA: TGTGCCAGCAGTCTACGACCCCAAACGGACAAAAACATTCAGTACTTC. Residues: CASSLRPQTDKNIQYF. The V call is TRBV28, the J call TRBJ2-4; D unresolved. V was pared by 5 bases and J by 3 bases, with 17 bases between. This CDR3 is 16 amino acids long. Germline V gene sequence: CDR1 MDHEN, CDR2 SYDVKM.

V and J are TRBV6-1 and TRBJ2-5, with D possibly being TRBD1 (6 bases). V gave up 7 bases and J gave up 1 base, with 19 bases separating them. Germline V gene data show CDR1 as MNHNS and CDR2 as SASEGT. This CDR3 is built from 16 residues. CDR3 sequence reads: CASKLGGRLTQETQYF. Written as DNA, the CDR3 is TGTGCCAGCAAACTAGGGGGACGATTAACCCAAGAGACCCAGTACTTC.

The chain uses TRBV28 and TRBJ2-2; TRBD2 matches at 9 bases. V gave up 2 bases and J gave up 1 base; unmatched junction bases: 11. The CDR3 loop spans 19 amino acids. Germline V gives CDR1 MDHEN, CDR2 SYDVKM. The CDR3 DNA sequence: TGTGCCAGCAGTTTAAGTTTTGGGCTAGCGGGGCAGAACACCGGGGAGCTGTTTTTT. Residues: CASSLSFGLAGQNTGELFF. The full variable domain, its missing parts supplied by reference TRBV28 and TRBJ2-2, is DVKVTQSSRYLVKRTGEKVFLECVQDMDHENMFWYRQDPGLGLRLIYFSYDVKMKEKGDIPEGYSVSREKKERFSLILESASTNQTSMYLCASSLSFGLAGQNTGELFFGEGSRLTVL.

The rearrangement uses TRBV9 and TRBJ2-2; 7 positions agree with TRBD1. Germline CDR1 is SGDLS and CDR2 is YYNGEE. The CDR3 has 14 residues. The ends lost 7 bases at V and 7 bases at J; junction bases unmatched: 10. CDR3 DNA: TGTGCCAGCGGGCGAGACAGGGTCCTCGGGGAGCTGTTTTTT. This codes for CASGRDRVLGELFF.

The chain uses TRBV6-6 and TRBJ2-7; 12 bases match TRBD2. Trimming took 4 bases from V and 1 from J; bases not matched to a gene: 2. The CDR3 is 15 amino acids. Germline CDR1 MNHNY, CDR2 SVGAGI (reference sequence). The CDR3 sequence is CASSSTSGGSYEQYF. In DNA, the CDR3 is TGTGCCAGCAGTTCGACTAGCGGGGGTTCCTACGAGCAGTACTTC.

This rearrangement joins TRBV19 to TRBJ2-5, with unresolved D. The V gene's germline CDR1 is LNHDA and CDR2 SQIVND (reference sequence). V lost 6 bases to trimming and J lost 3 bases, with 5 bases between them. The CDR3 contains 11 residues. CDR3 protein: CASRQEETQYF. CDR3 DNA: TGTGCCAGTAGGCAGGAAGAGACCCAGTACTTC.

V gene TRBV4-1 combines with J gene TRBJ1-6; 11 bases agree with TRBD1. Germline CDR1 is MGHRA and CDR2 is YSYEKL. The trim removed 4 bases at V and 7 bases at J, leaving 3 bases unmatched. The CDR3 is 15 amino acids. Here the CDR3 reads CASSPGQGVNSPLHF. CDR3 DNA: TGCGCCAGCAGCCCGGGACAGGGGGTAAATTCACCCCTCCACTTT.

This clonotype has a single count. Written as DNA, the CDR3 is TGTGCCAGCAGCCCGCGGCGGCACTACGAGCAGTACTTC. Translating it yields CASSPRRHYEQYF. The chain is built from TRBV7-2 and TRBJ2-7; no reliable D call. The CDR3 loop spans 13 amino acids. The germline V gene has CDR1 SGHTA and CDR2 FQGNSA. The ends were cut back, 5 bases at V and 3 bases at J, with 11 bases in the middle.

The rearrangement joins TRBV29-1 to TRBJ2-1, with 9 bases identical to TRBD2. CDR3 length equals 14 residues. Germline V CDR1 and CDR2: SQVTM, ANQGSEA. With 4 bases clipped from V and 9 bases from J, the junction kept 10 bases outside the gene matches. CDR3 nucleotides: TGCAGCGTTGTTTTGGCGGGAGGGCCGAGTGAGCAGTTCTTC. Translation gives CSVVLAGGPSEQFF.